Below are 7 T cell receptor beta chains sequenced from a single sample in a study of a mutant IDH1 vaccine in newly diagnosed glioma. Method: immunoSEQ multiplex PCR; TCRdb's copy keeps in-frame clones and lacks some. The top ten clones hold approximately 7.4% of a sample with some 100,000 clones, 80% to 90% of them seen once. Time point defined: baseline, week 1 (first vaccination visit). Documented treatment: pre-vaccination baseline after standard-of-care therapy. Sequences were derived from PBMCs, sampled from a glioma patient treated with radiotherapy, temozolomide or both. All receptors come from a woman aged 50 to 60 with glioma.

The chain recombines TRBV7-6 with TRBJ1-2, with D hard to call. The V end was cut by 3 bases, the J end by 7 bases, with 18 bases between. Looked up from germline, CDR1 is SGHVS and CDR2 is FNYEAQ. This CDR3 spans 15 amino acids. CDR3 sequence: CASSFEQGTAFGYTF. CDR3 coding DNA: TGTGCCAGCAGCTTTGAACAAGGAACGGCCTTTGGCTACACCTTC. Full variable domain (rest looked up from reference TRBV7-6 and TRBJ1-2): GAGVSQSPRYKVTKRGQDVALRCDPISGHVSLYWYRQALGQGPEFLTYFNYEAQQDKSGLPNDRFSAERPEGSISTLTIQRTEQRDSAMYRCASSFEQGTAFGYTFGSGTRLTVV.

The rearrangement joins TRBV4-2 to TRBJ1-2; 7 bases line up with TRBD1. This CDR3 spans 18 amino acids. Germline CDR1 LGHNA, CDR2 YNFKEQ. V was clipped by 0 bases and J by 3 bases; unmatched bases: 13. The CDR3 DNA sequence: TGTGCCAGCAGCCAAGAATTGGGTGCAGGGGGAAGTTACTATGGCTACACCTTC. Translation gives CASSQELGAGGSYYGYTF.

The CDR3 is CASSLEKGVYEQYF. The CDR3 DNA reads TGTGCCAGCAGCTTAGAAAAAGGTGTCTACGAGCAGTACTTC. This chain uses TRBV7-2 with TRBJ2-7, with D unclear. Germline assignment: CDR1 SGHTA and CDR2 FQGNSA. This CDR3 is built from 14 residues. Trimming pared 1 base from V and 3 bases from J, leaving 10 bases between.

The genes are TRBV29-1 and TRBJ2-5; TRBD1 matches at 7 bases. The germline V gene has CDR1 SQVTM and CDR2 ANQGSEA. The CDR3 spans 12 residues. In DNA, the CDR3 is TGCAGTCTAAGAGGGGGCGCAGAGACCCAGTACTTC. The encoded protein is CSLRGGAETQYF.

The rearrangement links TRBV6-1 to TRBJ2-7; D tentatively reads TRBD1 or TRBD2 (5 bases each). The germline gives CDR1 MNHNS, CDR2 SASEGT. The CDR3 consists of 13 residues. V gave up 2 bases and J gave up 4 bases, with 9 bases separating them. The CDR3 nucleotides are TGTGCCAGCAGTGAAAGGGGCGGGTACGAGCAGTACTTC. This sequence encodes CASSERGGYEQYF.

The V call is TRBV28, the J call TRBJ1-1, with D uncertain. CDR1 and CDR2 (germline): MDHEN, SYDVKM. The length of the CDR3 is 18 residues. The V end lost 3 bases, the J end lost 0 bases, and 20 bases lay between the germline ends. Written as DNA, the CDR3 is TGTGCCAGCAGTTTGAGGGCGGGCGGCACGGGAATGAACACTGAAGCTTTCTTT. This translates into CASSLRAGGTGMNTEAFF.

J is TRBJ1-1 and V is TRBV18, with TRBD1 as a possible D gene (6 bases). V was clipped by 1 base and J by 5 bases, with 8 bases between them. CDR1 KGHSH and CDR2 LQKENI come from the germline V gene. This CDR3 has 13 residues. The CDR3 here is CASSPQGGTEAFF. CDR3 DNA: TGTGCCAGCTCACCACAGGGGGGGACTGAAGCTTTCTTT.